The source of this TCR beta chain is a study of Ad26.COV2.S vaccination and SARS-CoV-2 variants (dated by TCRdb to the early 2020s). At the level of the whole study: Vaccine-arm donors were drawn from COV1001, a multicentre, randomized, double-blind, placebo-controlled phase I-IIa trial of Ad26.COV2.S in healthy adults. TCRbeta repertoire sequencing was used to assess the specificity and breadth of SARS-CoV-2-reactive T cell receptors after Ad26.COV2.S vaccination. Trial participants were randomized into five groups of five, in which low-dose or high-dose Ad26.COV2.S was given once or twice, or placebo was given on both occasions. Ad26.COV2.S was administered intramuscularly at a dose of 5x10^10 or 1x10^11 viral particles, either as one shot or as two shots given 56 days apart. Throughout the experiments and outcome assessment, investigators stayed blinded to trial group allocation. The TCR-sequenced set comprised about 32 samples: around 20 Ad26.COV2.S vaccine recipients, 5 placebo recipients and 8 SARS-CoV-2 convalescent individuals. Points the paper makes about the study in general: It was noted by the authors that total T cell responses may have been underestimated by the TCR breadth and depth analyses. Substantial breadth of spike-specific CD8+ and CD4+ T cell responses was reported after vaccination. The study lacked the statistical power to compare responses across vaccine doses or regimens. Spike-specific TCR breadth was higher in Ad26.COV2.S recipients than in placebo recipients (P = 0.0014). Vaccine and placebo recipients had comparable non-spike TCR breadth, which fits with the vaccine containing only spike.

The CDR3 covers 15 residues, taking in both the cysteine and the phenylalanine. Only the CDR3 part of the read is kept: 45 bases, read in frame from the first base. A distance of 12 bases separates the germline ends of V and J, which lose 6 bases and 0 bases respectively. CDR1 and CDR2, per the germline V gene, are SNHLY and FYNNEI. The treatment or condition label corresponds to: some 19 received Ad26.COV2.S at low or high dose, single or two shots; about 5 received placebo; per-sample allocation not given. For vaccine and placebo recipients, repertoires were sequenced using samples collected on day 63 after the first injection. Cohort 1b enrolled 25 to 30 adults aged 18-55 years at a single site in Boston, USA, between 29 July and 7 August 2020. Ad26.COV2.S was a replication-incompetent adenovirus type 26 vector expressing a prefusion-stabilized SARS-CoV-2 spike protein from the original Wuhan strain.

Remarks on this clone: No cognate antigen has been identified for it. It has no much larger one-base neighbor in the sample; base qualities were not kept.

The immunoSEQ Assay was the method used to sequence TCRbeta CDR3 regions. After extraction, genomic DNA underwent amplification by bias-controlled multiplex PCR, followed by high-throughput sequencing. Per the authors' processing: To quantify the absolute abundance of each unique TCRbeta CDR3 region, sequences were collapsed and filtered. T cell fraction was estimated by normalizing TCRbeta template counts to usable DNA, with usable DNA measured through amplification of reference genes found in all nucleated cells. Repertoire TCRs were annotated as SARS-CoV-2-specific when V gene, CDR3 amino acid sequence and J gene were exactly matched to a known reactive TCR set. The reference SARS-CoV-2 TCR set was derived from MIRA and filtered for enrichment in COVID-19-positive ImmuneCODE repertoires, a step that removed public or cross-reactive TCRs. Based on the MIRA antigens, annotated TCRs were further analysed at the level of specific ORF or position within ORF. Breadth was defined as annotated unique rearrangements over total unique productive rearrangements; depth was the summed frequency of those rearrangements. TCR breadth was compared between groups using two-sided Wilcoxon rank-sum tests. The source is immuneACCESS, and TCRdb retained only in-frame sequences with V and J called. Part of the clones is not carried over; for the studies checked, unresolved V genes explain less than half of this, and the remainder is unexplained. V, J and clone size derive from that table, while D and trimming were established from the DNA sequence. In all, the sample holds approximately 300,000 clones, and about 86% of those were seen once. The top ten constitute 1.9% of the sample.

Here the chain combines TRBV2 and TRBJ2-1; TRBD1 could be the D gene, as 5 bases match. The sequencing here drew on peripheral blood, taken in a trial of Ad26.COV2.S vaccine versus placebo. This receptor was taken from a person aged 18-60 years who received the Ad26.COV2.S COVID-19 vaccine or a placebo. The CDR3 protein sequence reads: CASSATESSYNEQFF. The DNA is as follows: TGTGCCAGCAGCGCGACAGAGAGCTCCTACAATGAGCAGTTCTTC.